The 9 T cell receptor beta chains presented below share a single source sample, sequenced in a study of blood T cell repertoires in COVID-19. Assay: immunoSEQ multiplex PCR; the TCRdb copy retains only in-frame clones and omits some. The profile shows roughly 53,000 clones, nearly 90% of them singletons. The sequenced material came from peripheral blood. These receptors were obtained from a man between 60 and 75 years old with acute or convalescent COVID-19.

The V gene is TRBV30, the J gene TRBJ1-4, with D perhaps matching TRBD1 (5 bases). CDR1 and CDR2 from the germline V gene are GTSNPN and SVGIG (reference sequence). V dropped 5 bases and J dropped 5 bases, with 12 bases sitting between them. The length of the CDR3 is 13 residues. CDR3 in amino acids: CAWGGGPNEKLFF. DNA for the CDR3: TGTGCCTGGGGCGGGGGACCCAATGAAAAACTGTTTTTT. Using reference TRBV30 and TRBJ1-4 for the parts outside the CDR3, the full variable domain is SQTIHQWPATLVQPVGSPLSLECTVEGTSNPNLYWYRQAAGRGLQLLFYSVGIGQISSEVPQNLSASRPQDRQFILSSKKLLLSDSGFYLCAWGGGPNEKLFFGSGTQLSVL.

The chain recombines TRBV5-1 with TRBJ1-3; 8 bases fit TRBD1. Germline V CDR1 and CDR2: SGHRS, YFSETQ. V lost 4 bases and J lost 4; bases outside the gene matches: 4. The CDR3 extends over 14 amino acids. CDR3 loop: CASSPRGQGNTIYF. CDR3 bases: TGCGCCAGCAGCCCCAGGGGGCAGGGAAACACCATATATTTT.

This clone has a handful of counts. The CDR3 sequence is CASSYTGQGTYEQYF. CDR3 nucleotides: TGTGCCAGTAGTTATACGGGACAGGGCACCTACGAGCAGTACTTC. The chain uses TRBV19 and TRBJ2-7; 9 positions agree with TRBD1. Germline V gene lookup returns CDR1 LNHDA and CDR2 SQIVND (reference sequence). J was trimmed by 2 bases and V by 5 bases; bases with no gene match: 7. CDR3 length: 15 amino acids.

The V and J genes are TRBV12-3 or TRBV12-4 and TRBJ1-2; TRBD1 is a possible D gene (5 bases). There are 13 residues in the CDR3. V was clipped by 2 bases and J by 6 bases, with 10 bases between them. The CDR3 DNA is TGTGCCAGCAGTTTAAGCAGGGCAGATGGCTACACCTTC. This codes for CASSLSRADGYTF.

V usage is TRBV11-3 and J usage is TRBJ2-1; 8 bases are a match to TRBD1. CDR3 length equals 16 residues. Germline CDR1 reads SGHNT; CDR2 reads YENEEA. V lost 5 bases to trimming and J lost 7 bases; unmatched junction nucleotides: 13. The CDR3 region has the DNA TGTGCCAGCAGCCAAGACGCTGGACAGGGAAGAAATGAGCAGTTCTTC. It yields the protein CASSQDAGQGRNEQFF. The full variable domain, in which reference TRBV11-3 and TRBJ2-1 provide the parts outside the CDR3, is EAGVVQSPRYKIIEKKQPVAFWCNPISGHNTLYWYLQNLGQGPELLIRYENEEAVDDSQLPKDRFSAERLKGVDSTLKIQPAELGDSAVYLCASSQDAGQGRNEQFFGPGTRLTVL.

The J gene is TRBJ1-2, the V gene TRBV7-3; 8 bases are shared with TRBD1. The CDR3 length is 13 residues. Losses at the gene ends were 2 bases for V and 8 bases for J; bases not matched to a gene: 4. Germline V gene sequence: CDR1 SGHTA, CDR2 FQGTGA. CDR3 DNA: TGTGCCAGCAGCTTAGGACAGGGTGACGGCTACACCTTC. As protein: CASSLGQGDGYTF.

The CDR3 sequence: CASSPLGGGYEQYF. The CDR3 nucleotides are TGTGCCAGTAGCCCTCTAGGGGGCGGCTACGAGCAGTACTTC. The V and J genes are TRBV19 and TRBJ2-7; 7 bases map to TRBD1. The CDR3 runs 14 residues. Germline CDR1 and CDR2: LNHDA and SQIVND (reference sequence). J gave up 3 bases and V 6 bases, and 8 bases lay outside the gene matches.

This chain joins TRBV19 and TRBJ1-5; TRBD1 aligns across 7 bases. Losses at the gene ends were 9 bases for V and 3 bases for J; bases not matched to a gene: 5. The CDR3 loop spans 13 amino acids. The germline CDR1 and CDR2 sequences are LNHDA and SQIVND (reference sequence). CDR3: CASRGQFNQPQHF. In DNA, the CDR3 is TGTGCCAGCCGGGGACAGTTCAATCAGCCCCAGCATTTT. The full variable domain, its missing parts supplied by reference TRBV19 and TRBJ1-5, is DGGITQSPKYLFRKEGQNVTLSCEQNLNHDAMYWYRQDPGQGLRLIYYSQIVNDFQKGDIAEGYSVSREKKESFPLTVTSAQKNPTAFYLCASRGQFNQPQHFGDGTRLSIL.

V usage is TRBV11-2 and J usage is TRBJ2-3, with TRBD1 matching 9 bases. V was clipped by 5 bases and J by 0 bases; unmatched bases: 3. CDR3 size: 15 residues. CDR1 and CDR2 from the germline V gene are SGHAT and FQNNGV. Here the CDR3 reads CASSGGQGSTDTQYF. CDR3 DNA sequence: TGTGCCAGCAGCGGGGGACAGGGAAGCACAGATACGCAGTATTTT.